Shown below are 27 T cell receptor beta chains from a single sample sequenced in a study of beta chain features in type 1 diabetes. Broader study findings: Shorter TCRB CDR3s, moderately but significantly so, marked every one of the four CD4+ subsets in Type 1 diabetes patients.

Their target antigens are unknown. The study reverse transcribed the entire isolated RNA, so it sequenced expressed TCRB transcripts. Clones were sequenced by immunoSEQ multiplex PCR, and TCRdb holds only the in-frame ones, with some missing. The sample contains tens of thousands of clones, under 60% of which appear only once. Input material: Tregs from blood. Receptor source: a woman in her thirties or forties with type 1 diabetes.

The V gene is TRBV30, the J gene TRBJ2-7, with D tentatively TRBD2 (6 bases). The germline V gene encodes CDR1 GTSNPN and CDR2 SVGIG (reference sequence). This CDR3 has 14 amino acids. Between the trimmed V and J ends, which lost 0 bases and 2 bases, there was a span of 11 bases. CDR3 amino acids: CAWSVGGRTYEQYF. In nucleotides, the CDR3 is TGTGCCTGGAGTGTTGGGGGGAGAACCTACGAGCAGTACTTC.

This clone was observed a few times. The V and J genes are TRBV6-1 and TRBJ2-1; TRBD2 matches 10 bases. This CDR3 is built from 15 residues. Germline-derived CDR1 and CDR2 are MNHNS and SASEGT. Trimming removed 8 bases from V and 0 bases from J; junction bases left unmatched: 4. The CDR3 region is CASGWTSGSYNEQFF. The CDR3, as DNA: TGTGCCAGCGGGTGGACTAGCGGCTCCTACAATGAGCAGTTCTTC.

The chain has TRBV28 and TRBJ2-6; D is perhaps TRBD1 (6 bases). Looked up from germline, CDR1 is MDHEN and CDR2 is SYDVKM. Between the trimmed V and J ends, which lost 3 bases and 0 bases, there was a span of 12 bases. The CDR3 has 17 amino acids. CDR3 coding DNA: TGTGCCAGCAGTTTCGGGACACCTAGCTCTGGGGCCAACGTCCTGACTTTC. It yields the protein CASSFGTPSSGANVLTF.

The chain uses TRBV6-5 and TRBJ1-2, with D perhaps TRBD1 (6 bases). V lost 2 bases and J 6 bases, leaving 10 bases between the germline ends. The CDR3 is made up of 13 amino acids. The V gene's germline CDR1 is MNHEY and CDR2 SVGAGI. The CDR3 spells CASSYRGWHGYTF. The CDR3 nucleotides are TGTGCCAGCAGTTACAGGGGGTGGCATGGCTACACCTTC.

The genes are TRBV6-5 and TRBJ2-1; TRBD1 matches at 7 bases. The J segment lost 5 bases and the V segment lost 2 bases, leaving 6 bases of the junction unmatched. The germline V gene encodes CDR1 MNHEY and CDR2 SVGAGI. This CDR3 is 15 amino acids long. CDR3 DNA: TGTGCCAGCAGTTACGCCGGGACAGTCAACAATGAGCAGTTCTTC. Translation gives CASSYAGTVNNEQFF.

The J gene is TRBJ2-3, the V gene TRBV7-9; D is ambiguous. Trimming removed 2 bases from V and 5 bases from J, with 11 bases in between. Per germline, CDR1 SEHNR and CDR2 FQNEAQ (reference sequence). The CDR3 contains 14 residues. The CDR3 bases are TGTGCCAGCAGCTTAAAATACGCCAGAGATACGCAGTATTTT. Its translation: CASSLKYARDTQYF.

V gene TRBV11-2 combines with J gene TRBJ1-3; D not resolved. Trimming took off 5 bases at V and 1 base at J, with 9 bases between the two ends. This CDR3 has 14 amino acids. Germline CDR1 SGHAT, CDR2 FQNNGV. In nucleotides, the CDR3 is TGTGCCAGCAGCGCCCACCAGTCTGGAAACACCATATATTTT. Translating gives CASSAHQSGNTIYF. The whole variable domain, filled in from reference TRBV11-2 and TRBJ1-3, reads EAGVAQSPRYKIIEKRQSVAFWCNPISGHATLYWYQQILGQGPKLLIQFQNNGVVDDSQLPKDRFSAERLKGVDSTLKIQPAKLEDSAVYLCASSAHQSGNTIYFGEGSWLTVV.

This clone was seen just once. The chain carries TRBV4-3 and TRBJ2-7; 9 nucleotides align to TRBD1. In germline, CDR1 is LGHNA, CDR2 YSLEER. The ends lost 1 base at V and 6 bases at J; junction bases unmatched: 10. The CDR3 runs to 16 residues. Here the CDR3 reads CASSQGRTGVFGEQYF. The CDR3 DNA reads TGCGCCAGCAGCCAAGGGCGGACAGGGGTCTTCGGCGAGCAGTACTTC.

The genes are TRBV18 and TRBJ2-3; 9 bases line up with TRBD2. The V segment lost 3 bases and the J segment 5 bases; nucleotides outside the gene matches: 12. Germline V gene lookup returns CDR1 KGHSH and CDR2 LQKENI. This CDR3 has 17 amino acids. CDR3 in amino acids: CASSPGLAGLPGDTQYF. CDR3 nucleotides: TGTGCCAGCTCACCTGGGCTAGCGGGACTGCCCGGAGATACGCAGTATTTT.

In its sample, this clone was seen a few times. This chain uses TRBV2 with TRBJ2-3; D may be TRBD2 (6 bases). The V and J ends lost 2 bases and 3 bases respectively, with 9 bases between them. CDR3 length: 14 residues. Germline V lookup: CDR1 SNHLY, CDR2 FYNNEI. The CDR3 DNA sequence: TGTGCCAGCAGTGAATACGGGGGAACAGATACGCAGTATTTT. Its protein is CASSEYGGTDTQYF.

CDR3 protein: CASSLRGTEPSYEQYF. The CDR3 DNA sequence: TGTGCCAGCAGCCTCAGGGGGACAGAGCCTTCCTACGAGCAGTACTTC. This chain joins TRBV11-2 and TRBJ2-7; 7 nucleotides align to TRBD1. CDR1 is SGHAT and CDR2 is FQNNGV in the germline V gene. This CDR3 region has 16 residues. The ends lost 5 bases at V and 1 base at J; junction bases unmatched: 11.

V and J are TRBV29-1 and TRBJ2-3; no firm D call. Germline V gene data show CDR1 as SQVTM and CDR2 as ANQGSEA. Trimming left V 0 bases short and J 6 bases short, with 7 bases between. The CDR3 has 12 residues. CDR3 nucleotides: TGCAGCGTTGAAGATGCGGCCGATACGCAGTATTTT. Translated: CSVEDAADTQYF.

The rearrangement joins TRBV6-5 to TRBJ1-1, with D tentatively TRBD1 (6 bases). The CDR3 sequence is 15 residues long. Trimming cost V 10 bases and J 1 base, with 19 bases left between them. Germline V CDR1 and CDR2: MNHEY, SVGAGI. For the CDR3, the DNA is TGTGCCACCAATCAACAGGGCCCAAAGAACACTGAAGCTTTCTTT. Its translation is CATNQQGPKNTEAFF.

A few counts support this clone. The chain couples TRBV19 to TRBJ2-2; maybe TRBD1 (6 bases). Germline V gives CDR1 LNHDA, CDR2 SQIVND (reference sequence). V was pared by 3 bases and J by 5 bases, with 16 bases between. The CDR3 consists of 16 residues. CDR3 sequence: CASSMGHLKGTGELFF. The CDR3 bases are TGTGCCAGTAGTATGGGACACCTCAAGGGGACCGGGGAGCTGTTTTTT.

This clone has more than one count but fewer than ten. The chain recombines TRBV6-1 with TRBJ1-5; D may be TRBD1 (5 bases). Per germline, CDR1 MNHNS and CDR2 SASEGT. The CDR3 covers 14 residues. Trimming shortened V by 0 bases and J by 5 bases, and 8 bases separated the two germline ends. CDR3 amino acids: CASSEAGTYQPQHF. For the CDR3, the DNA is TGTGCCAGCAGTGAAGCCGGGACTTATCAGCCCCAGCATTTT.

The chain links TRBV7-2 to TRBJ2-7, with 7 bases aligning to TRBD2. The CDR3 is 16 amino acids. The trim removed 7 bases at V and 0 bases at J, leaving 12 bases unmatched. Germline V lookup: CDR1 SGHTA, CDR2 FQGNSA. The CDR3 nucleotides are TGTGCCAGCACCCCACGCCGGCGGGAGAACTCCTACGAGCAGTACTTC. Translated, it gives CASTPRRRENSYEQYF.

This chain joins TRBV7-9 and TRBJ2-7; TRBD2 matches 7 bases. Germline V gene lookup returns CDR1 SEHNR and CDR2 FQNEAQ (reference sequence). Trimming cost V 5 bases and J 4 bases; bases outside gene matches: 2. The CDR3 is made up of 12 amino acids. The CDR3 DNA is TGTGCCAGCAGCCCTAGCGGTTACGAGCAGTACTTC. Its translation is CASSPSGYEQYF.

This chain joins TRBV2 and TRBJ2-4; possibly TRBD2 for D (6 bases). V shed 4 bases and J shed 6 bases, with 10 bases lying between them. CDR3 length: 13 amino acids. Germline V gives CDR1 SNHLY, CDR2 FYNNEI. The DNA of the CDR3 is TGTGCCAGCAGTGGACTAGGCCTAAACATTCAGTACTTC. Protein product: CASSGLGLNIQYF.

The chain couples TRBV18 to TRBJ2-7, with 8 bases that match TRBD1. With 3 bases clipped from V and 5 bases from J, the junction kept 6 bases outside the gene matches. This CDR3 contains 14 residues. Looked up from germline, CDR1 is KGHSH and CDR2 is LQKENI. The DNA for the CDR3 is TGTGCCAGCTCACCGGACAGGGCTAGCCACGAGCAGTACTTC. It specifies CASSPDRASHEQYF.

This chain uses TRBV28 with TRBJ2-1; D is possibly TRBD2 (6 bases). Trimming left V 7 bases short and J 7 bases short, with 20 bases between. The germline V gene has CDR1 MDHEN and CDR2 SYDVKM. The CDR3 has 15 amino acids. The CDR3 here is CASTSDLLGGNEQFF. For the CDR3, the DNA is TGTGCCAGCACCTCAGACCTGTTGGGGGGAAATGAGCAGTTCTTC.

V is TRBV7-2 and J is TRBJ2-1; perhaps TRBD1 as D (5 bases). This CDR3 contains 16 residues. Germline V gene lookup returns CDR1 SGHTA and CDR2 FQGNSA. The ends were cut back, 0 bases at V and 0 bases at J, with 9 bases in the middle. CDR3 protein: CASSLAGHSSYNEQFF. DNA of the CDR3: TGTGCCAGCAGCTTAGCAGGACACTCCTCCTACAATGAGCAGTTCTTC. The whole variable domain, remainder taken from reference TRBV7-2 and TRBJ2-1, is GAGVSQSPSNKVTEKGKDVELRCDPISGHTALYWYRQSLGQGLEFLIYFQGNSAPDKSGLPSDRFSAERTGGSVSTLTIQRTQQEDSAVYLCASSLAGHSSYNEQFFGPGTRLTVL.

The genes are TRBV7-3 and TRBJ2-5; 7 bases line up with TRBD1. V gave up 4 bases and J gave up 3 bases; unmatched junction bases: 2. Germline lookup yields CDR1 SGHTA and CDR2 FQGTGA. CDR3 length: 13 amino acids. The CDR3 coding sequence is TGTGCCAGCAGCTCCGACAGGGAAGAGACCCAGTACTTC. As protein: CASSSDREETQYF.

The chain links TRBV7-9 to TRBJ2-7; 10 nucleotides align to TRBD1. This CDR3 is 15 amino acids long. Germline CDR1 reads SEHNR; CDR2 reads FQNEAQ (reference sequence). The J segment lost 5 bases and the V segment lost 5 bases, leaving 9 bases of the junction unmatched. The CDR3 DNA reads TGTGCCAGCAGCAGCCAGGGACAGGGGAGCGACGAGCAGTACTTC. Its translation is CASSSQGQGSDEQYF.

V and J are TRBV25-1 and TRBJ2-5; TRBD1 agrees at 7 bases. Trimming cost V 5 bases and J 3 bases; bases outside gene matches: 12. Per the germline V gene, CDR1 is MGHDK and CDR2 is SYGVNS. The CDR3 loop spans 16 amino acids. CDR3 DNA sequence: TGTGCCAGCAGTACCACCGGAACAGGGGCCGAAGAGACCCAGTACTTC. Amino acid sequence: CASSTTGTGAEETQYF.

The CDR3 here is CASSSPGTEAFF. The CDR3 DNA sequence: TGTGCCAGCAGCTCACCTGGGACAGAAGCTTTCTTT. V is TRBV5-4 and J is TRBJ1-1; D might be TRBD1 (6 bases). Trimming removed 3 bases at V and 8 bases at J, with 11 bases between. Germline CDR1 is SGHNT and CDR2 is YYREEE (reference sequence). This CDR3 is 12 amino acids long.

In this sample, this clone turned up once. CDR3 sequence (DNA): TGTGCCAGCAGCTTAGGGGGATGGGGGGGGGACTATGGCTACACCTTC. Translating gives CASSLGGWGGDYGYTF. This chain connects TRBV7-2 to TRBJ1-2; tentatively, D is TRBD1 (5 bases). The CDR3 consists of 16 residues. In germline, CDR1 is SGHTA, CDR2 FQGNSA. V lost 1 base and J lost 3, with 15 bases in between.

The J gene is TRBJ2-5, the V gene TRBV5-1; 11 bases are shared with TRBD2. The CDR3 covers 17 residues. Germline CDR1 and CDR2: SGHRS and YFSETQ. V trimming: 4 bases; J trimming: 0 bases; junction bases outside the gene matches: 8. CDR3 sequence reads: CASSARLAGTYQETQYF. The CDR3 DNA is TGCGCCAGCAGCGCCAGACTAGCGGGGACCTACCAAGAGACCCAGTACTTC.